This entry is about one T cell receptor beta chain. The antigen is not known. These data are taken from a study of response to subunit inactivated influenza vaccine. Study-wide results and caveats: The authors proposed limited new T cell recruitment per seasonal influenza vaccination.

CDR3 size: 16 residues. The J segment lost 4 bases and the V segment lost 4 bases, leaving 6 bases of the junction unmatched. Germline V CDR1 and CDR2: KGHSH, LQKENI. MiXCR was run by TCRdb on the RT-PCR reads, yielding one entry per CDR3 protein. The table has 700,000 to 800,000 distinct CDR3 sequences, less than 20% seen once. The source is a man in his fifties who received an inactivated influenza vaccine. This specimen was PBMCs from blood, taken about 5 days after vaccination. The chain uses TRBV18 and TRBJ2-2; 10 bases fit TRBD1. In nucleotides, the CDR3 is TGTGCCAGCTCACGACCCGACAGGGGGCTCACCGGGGAGCTGTTTTTT. Encoded protein: CASSRPDRGLTGELFF.